Each of the 10 T cell receptor beta chains below was sequenced from the same sample in a study of T cell changes during pregnancy in multiple sclerosis. The protocol was immunoSEQ multiplex PCR, while the TCRdb copy is restricted to in-frame clones and leaves out a portion. The table has about 24,000 clones, around 87% seen once. Specimen: CD4+ T cells from peripheral blood mononuclear cells, collected in the second trimester of pregnancy. These receptors were collected from a female donor in good health, enrolled as a control in a pregnancy study.

The gene calls are TRBV5-6 and TRBJ1-6; TRBD1 aligns across 7 bases. Per the germline V gene, CDR1 is SGHDT and CDR2 is YYEEEE. V dropped 5 bases and J dropped 6; count of bases not matched to a gene: 5. This CDR3 region has 14 residues. The CDR3 sequence: CASSRPGGNSPLHF. CDR3 sequence (DNA): TGTGCCAGCAGTCGACCAGGGGGTAATTCACCCCTCCACTTT. The full variable domain, in which reference TRBV5-6 and TRBJ1-6 provide the parts outside the CDR3, is DAGVTQSPTHLIKTRGQQVTLRCSPKSGHDTVSWYQQALGQGPQFIFQYYEEEERQRGNFPDRFSGHQFPNYSSELNVNALLLGDSALYLCASSRPGGNSPLHFGNGTRLTVT.

This clone showed up just once. This chain joins TRBV5-1 and TRBJ2-3; 8 bases are a match to TRBD2. From germline, CDR1 is SGHRS and CDR2 YFSETQ. V trimming: 0 bases; J trimming: 2 bases; junction bases outside the gene matches: 11. This CDR3 has 18 amino acids. The CDR3 nucleotides read TGCGCCAGCAGCTTGGGTGGCGGGGGGTCGCTTCACACAGATACGCAGTATTTT. Translation: CASSLGGGGSLHTDTQYF.

This rearrangement joins TRBV28 to TRBJ2-7; the D gene is possibly TRBD2 (6 bases). This CDR3 has 14 residues. Trimming left V 2 bases short and J 4 bases short, with 12 bases between. Looked up from germline, CDR1 is MDHEN and CDR2 is SYDVKM. As DNA, the CDR3 is TGTGCCAGCAGTTTAGGAGGGACCTTTTACGAGCAGTACTTC. Translated, it gives CASSLGGTFYEQYF.

The chain combines TRBV2 with TRBJ2-2, with 7 positions matching TRBD1. Germline loops: CDR1 SNHLY, CDR2 FYNNEI. The CDR3 spans 20 residues. J gave up 2 bases and V 2 bases, and 17 bases lay outside the gene matches. The CDR3 bases are TGTGCCAGCAGTGAACCGACCCCCACGGGGACAGCGACTAACACCGGGGAGCTGTTTTTT. This sequence encodes CASSEPTPTGTATNTGELFF. Supplemented by reference TRBV2 and TRBJ2-2, the full variable domain reads EPEVTQTPSHQVTQMGQEVILRCVPISNHLYFYWYRQILGQKVEFLVSFYNNEISEKSEIFDDQFSVERPDGSNFTLKIRSTKLEDSAMYFCASSEPTPTGTATNTGELFFGEGSRLTVL.

The CDR3 sequence is CASSDGFRGITGELFF. In nucleotides, the CDR3 is TGTGCCAGCAGTGACGGTTTCAGGGGGATCACCGGGGAGCTGTTTTTT. The V call is TRBV6-4, the J call TRBJ2-2; TRBD1 matches 7 bases. Germline trimming cut 2 bases from V and 4 bases from J; bases unmatched to any gene: 7. The germline V gene encodes CDR1 MRHNA and CDR2 SNTAGT. This CDR3 region has 16 residues.

The chain uses TRBV9 and TRBJ2-1; 10 positions match TRBD2. Looked up from germline, CDR1 is SGDLS and CDR2 is YYNGEE. The V gene end was trimmed by 4 bases and the J gene end by 7 bases; junction bases not matched to a gene: 5. This CDR3 is 14 amino acids long. DNA of the CDR3: TGTGCCAGCAGCCTAGCGGGAGTCTGGAATGAGCAGTTCTTC. This translates into CASSLAGVWNEQFF.

The chain recombines TRBV5-4 with TRBJ2-5; no definite D call. CDR1 SGHNT and CDR2 YYREEE come from the germline V gene (reference sequence). CDR3 length: 14 amino acids. Between the trimmed V and J ends, which lost 1 base and 4 bases, there was a span of 11 bases. CDR3: CASSLRWARETQYF. CDR3 DNA: TGTGCCAGCAGCTTGAGGTGGGCCCGAGAGACCCAGTACTTC.

Here the CDR3 reads CASSSGQGQGNTIYF. CDR3 coding DNA: TGTGCCAGCAGCTCGGGACAGGGGCAAGGAAACACCATATATTTT. The genes are TRBV7-9 and TRBJ1-3, with 10 bases lining up with TRBD1. V dropped 4 bases and J dropped 4; count of bases not matched to a gene: 4. Germline CDR1 is SEHNR and CDR2 is FQNEAQ (reference sequence). This CDR3 is 15 amino acids long.

This clone appeared a single time. The J gene is TRBJ2-2, the V gene TRBV11-3, with 10 bases identical to TRBD2. There are 16 residues in the CDR3. Germline-derived CDR1 and CDR2 are SGHNT and YENEEA. Germline trimming cut 1 base from V and 4 bases from J; bases unmatched to any gene: 3. The CDR3 here is CASSLGTSGVTGELFF. In DNA, the CDR3 is TGTGCCAGCAGCTTAGGGACTAGCGGTGTCACCGGGGAGCTGTTTTTT.

V is TRBV5-1 and J is TRBJ2-5; TRBD1 agrees at 7 bases. Germline V gene sequence: CDR1 SGHRS, CDR2 YFSETQ. With 7 bases clipped from V and 3 bases from J, the junction kept 9 bases outside the gene matches. The CDR3 is 14 amino acids. In DNA form, the CDR3 reads TGCGCCAGCTCTCGCAGGGGGAGAGAAGAGACCCAGTACTTC. Its protein product is CASSRRGREETQYF.